The 8 T cell receptor beta chains below all came from one sample that was sequenced in a study of blood T cell repertoires in COVID-19. The data were produced by immunoSEQ multiplex PCR, yet TCRdb's version contains in-frame clones alone and is incomplete. Among 200,000 to 250,000 clones, around 80% were seen once, and the ten largest hold approximately 12%. Source material: peripheral blood. These receptors were collected from a woman in her forties with acute or convalescent COVID-19.

The rearrangement links TRBV6-1 to TRBJ1-3; D remains ambiguous. The V and J ends lost 3 bases and 0 bases respectively, with 9 bases between them. CDR3 length equals 15 residues. Germline values: CDR1 MNHNS, CDR2 SASEGT. The CDR3 here is CASSDMESSGNTIYF. As DNA, the CDR3 is TGTGCCAGCAGTGACATGGAGAGCTCTGGAAACACCATATATTTT.

The rearrangement joins TRBV5-1 to TRBJ2-7; no reliable D call. This CDR3 spans 13 amino acids. Germline assignment: CDR1 SGHRS and CDR2 YFSETQ. Trimming cost V 0 bases and J 6 bases, with 10 bases left between them. The chain's CDR3 is CASSLDSPREQYF. The CDR3 nucleotides are TGCGCCAGCAGCTTGGATTCCCCGCGCGAGCAGTACTTC.

This clone was seen once. V is TRBV5-1 and J is TRBJ2-7, with unresolved D. The CDR3 has 13 residues. V was shortened by 1 base and J by 5 bases, with 10 bases between the two germline ends. Germline V lookup: CDR1 SGHRS, CDR2 YFSETQ. The CDR3 protein is CASSLNEFDEQYF. CDR3 sequence (DNA): TGCGCCAGCAGCTTGAACGAGTTCGACGAGCAGTACTTC. Filled out from reference TRBV5-1 and TRBJ2-7, the complete variable domain reads KAGVTQTPRYLIKTRGQQVTLSCSPISGHRSVSWYQQTPGQGLQFLFEYFSETQRNKGNFPGRFSGRQFSNSRSEMNVSTLELGDSALYLCASSLNEFDEQYFGPGTRLTVT.

The chain joins TRBV10-3 to TRBJ1-1; 7 nucleotides agree with TRBD1. V shed 3 bases and J 1 base; nucleotides not matched to a gene: 5. The CDR3 is 15 residues long. Germline values: CDR1 ENHRY, CDR2 SYGVKD. CDR3 DNA sequence: TGTGCCATCAGTGATAAGGGACAGCCGAACACTGAAGCTTTCTTT. Translating it yields CAISDKGQPNTEAFF.

This chain joins TRBV24-1 and TRBJ2-3; 7 bases map to TRBD2. In germline, CDR1 is KGHDR, CDR2 SFDVKD. V lost 4 bases and J lost 2; bases outside the gene matches: 5. CDR3 size: 15 residues. The CDR3 here is CATSDPLAVTDTQYF. CDR3 in DNA: TGTGCCACCAGTGACCCTCTAGCGGTCACAGATACGCAGTATTTT.

V usage is TRBV5-1 and J usage is TRBJ2-7; 10 bases agree with TRBD1. CDR1 and CDR2 from the germline V gene are SGHRS and YFSETQ. The CDR3 runs to 16 residues. The V and J ends lost 4 bases and 2 bases, in that order; junction bases with no gene match: 9. The CDR3 is CASSLFPGQGTYEQYF. DNA of the CDR3: TGCGCCAGCAGCCTTTTTCCGGGACAGGGGACCTACGAGCAGTACTTC.

The chain is built from TRBV19 and TRBJ2-3; D not resolved. Germline-derived CDR1 and CDR2 are LNHDA and SQIVND (reference sequence). The CDR3 is 15 amino acids. The V end was cut by 1 base, the J end by 2 bases, with 10 bases between. This chain's CDR3 is CASSIGVVITDTQYF. The CDR3 coding sequence is TGTGCCAGTAGTATAGGAGTAGTCATCACAGATACGCAGTATTTT.

The chain combines TRBV2 with TRBJ1-3, with a tentative D call TRBD1 (5 bases). Germline values: CDR1 SNHLY, CDR2 FYNNEI. CDR3 length: 14 amino acids. Trimming took 5 bases from V and 0 from J, leaving 8 bases between them. CDR3 region: CASSRQNSGNTIYF. DNA of the CDR3: TGTGCCAGCAGTCGACAGAACTCTGGAAACACCATATATTTT. Drawing the rest from reference TRBV2 and TRBJ1-3, the complete variable domain is EPEVTQTPSHQVTQMGQEVILRCVPISNHLYFYWYRQILGQKVEFLVSFYNNEISEKSEIFDDQFSVERPDGSNFTLKIRSTKLEDSAMYFCASSRQNSGNTIYFGEGSWLTVV.